This paragraph covers one T cell receptor (beta chain) sequence. This entry belongs to a study of identical twins. One entry per CDR3 protein results from TCRdb running MiXCR on the 5' RACE reads. This sample has some 250,000 distinct CDR3 sequences, with over 5% found just once. V shed 8 bases, J shed 6 bases, and the junction held 16 bases outside the gene matches. CDR3 size: 15 residues. CDR1 is LGHDT, CDR2 YNNKEL, per germline (reference sequence). Donors were all healthy Caucasians. The same specimen was also included in a second study, on T cells expressing NK-cell markers. This second study says: HCMV serostatus: most of the eight sequenced donors positive, one negative. Dominant NKG2C+ clonotypes in five to seven donors made up roughly 1.0-7.0% of CD8+ T cells. Specificity for HCMV among expanded NKG2C+ T cell clones was not established.

The sequenced sample consisted of CD8+ T cells sorted from blood. The clonotype comes from a woman between 18 and 29 years old in good health. The chain links TRBV3-1 to TRBJ2-7; TRBD2 matches at 7 bases. The CDR3 DNA reads as TGTGCCAGCTCCCCAAGCGGGATTCCGGGGGTCGAGCAGTACTTC. Protein product: CASSPSGIPGVEQYF.